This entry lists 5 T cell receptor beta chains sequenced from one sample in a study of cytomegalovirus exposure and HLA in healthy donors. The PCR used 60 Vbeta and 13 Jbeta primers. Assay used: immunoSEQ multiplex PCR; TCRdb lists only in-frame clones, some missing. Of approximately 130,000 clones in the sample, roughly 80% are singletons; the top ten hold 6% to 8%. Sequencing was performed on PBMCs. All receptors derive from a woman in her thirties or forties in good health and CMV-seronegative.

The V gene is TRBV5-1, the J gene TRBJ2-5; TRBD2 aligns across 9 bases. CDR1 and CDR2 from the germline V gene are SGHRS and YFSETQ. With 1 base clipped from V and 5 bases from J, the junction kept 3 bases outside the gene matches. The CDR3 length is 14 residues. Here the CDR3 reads CASSLSGRPETQYF. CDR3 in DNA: TGCGCCAGCAGCTTGAGCGGGAGGCCGGAGACCCAGTACTTC.

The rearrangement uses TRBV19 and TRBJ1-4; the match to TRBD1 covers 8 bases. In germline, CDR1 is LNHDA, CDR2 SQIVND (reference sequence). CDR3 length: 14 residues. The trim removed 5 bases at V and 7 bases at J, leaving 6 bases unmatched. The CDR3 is CASSASGQGEKLFF. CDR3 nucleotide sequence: TGTGCCAGTAGTGCCTCAGGACAGGGTGAAAAACTGTTTTTT.

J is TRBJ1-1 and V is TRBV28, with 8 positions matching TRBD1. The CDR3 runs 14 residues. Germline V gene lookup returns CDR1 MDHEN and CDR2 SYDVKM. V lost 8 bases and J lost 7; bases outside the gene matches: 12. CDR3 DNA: TGTGCCAGCGGCGACAGGGGTTACCTCCGTGAAGCTTTCTTT. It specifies CASGDRGYLREAFF. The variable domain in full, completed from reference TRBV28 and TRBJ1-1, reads DVKVTQSSRYLVKRTGEKVFLECVQDMDHENMFWYRQDPGLGLRLIYFSYDVKMKEKGDIPEGYSVSREKKERFSLILESASTNQTSMYLCASGDRGYLREAFFGQGTRLTVV.

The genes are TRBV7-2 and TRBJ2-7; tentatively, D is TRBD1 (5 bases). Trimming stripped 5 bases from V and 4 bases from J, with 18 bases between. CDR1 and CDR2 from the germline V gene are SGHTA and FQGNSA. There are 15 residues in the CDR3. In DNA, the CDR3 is TGTGCCAGCAGCCATGGGGCAGCTTATTATTACGAGCAGTACTTC. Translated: CASSHGAAYYYEQYF. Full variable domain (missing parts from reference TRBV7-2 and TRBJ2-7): GAGVSQSPSNKVTEKGKDVELRCDPISGHTALYWYRQSLGQGLEFLIYFQGNSAPDKSGLPSDRFSAERTGGSVSTLTIQRTQQEDSAVYLCASSHGAAYYYEQYFGPGTRLTVT.

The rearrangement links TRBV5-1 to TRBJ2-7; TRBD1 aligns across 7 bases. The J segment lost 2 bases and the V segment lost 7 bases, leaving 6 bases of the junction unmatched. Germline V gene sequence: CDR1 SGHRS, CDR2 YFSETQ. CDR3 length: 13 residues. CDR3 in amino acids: CASGTEYTYEQYF. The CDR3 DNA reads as TGCGCCAGCGGGACAGAATACACCTACGAGCAGTACTTC.